This T cell receptor beta chain is drawn from a study of cytomegalovirus exposure and HLA in healthy donors. Whole-study findings and limits: TCR association rates varied by HLA locus in a later analysis, with DRB1 highest and HLA-C lowest. In all likelihood, a cluster of highly shared sequence variants was a sequencing artifact.

Comment on this clone: Its antigen is unidentified.

Primers for the PCR totalled 60 Vbeta and 13 Jbeta. Profiling relied on immunoSEQ multiplex PCR, and the TCRdb table lists in-frame clones only, not all of them. The sample contains tens of thousands of clones, roughly three quarters of which appear only once. Germline-derived CDR1 and CDR2 are SGHTS and YDEGEE. V gave up 5 bases and J gave up 0 bases; unmatched junction bases: 5. The CDR3 consists of 16 residues. Sequenced: PBMCs. The receptor was derived from a woman in her 30s in good health and CMV-seropositive. V is TRBV5-8 and J is TRBJ2-5; 12 nucleotides match TRBD2. Here the CDR3 DNA reads TGTGCCAGCAGAACGGGACTAGCGGGTAACCAAGAGACCCAGTACTTC. Translating gives CASRTGLAGNQETQYF.